The T cell receptor beta chain under discussion was sequenced for a study of T cell responses to AZD1222 COVID-19 vaccine. Libraries were prepared by immunoSEQ multiplex PCR; TCRdb keeps only in-frame clonotypes and omits some of them. This table holds 150,000 to 200,000 clones, 87% found once. Study findings and constraints: Researchers took repertoire samples only after the peak T cell response had come. Only a handful of AZD1222 recipients tested seropositive at baseline.

Worth noting for this clone: Its antigen remains unidentified.

The CDR3 has 15 amino acids. Germline assignment: CDR1 SGHTA and CDR2 FQGNSA. V lost 5 bases and J lost 2, with 16 bases in between. The V call is TRBV7-2, the J call TRBJ2-7, with D perhaps assigned TRBD1 or TRBD2 (5 bases each). The TCR comes from an adult in good health. The material was peripheral blood, obtained on day 0 of AZD1222 vaccination. DNA for the CDR3: TGTGCCAGCAGCCCCAGGGAGAGGGGAACCTACGAGCAGTACTTC. Protein sequence: CASSPRERGTYEQYF.